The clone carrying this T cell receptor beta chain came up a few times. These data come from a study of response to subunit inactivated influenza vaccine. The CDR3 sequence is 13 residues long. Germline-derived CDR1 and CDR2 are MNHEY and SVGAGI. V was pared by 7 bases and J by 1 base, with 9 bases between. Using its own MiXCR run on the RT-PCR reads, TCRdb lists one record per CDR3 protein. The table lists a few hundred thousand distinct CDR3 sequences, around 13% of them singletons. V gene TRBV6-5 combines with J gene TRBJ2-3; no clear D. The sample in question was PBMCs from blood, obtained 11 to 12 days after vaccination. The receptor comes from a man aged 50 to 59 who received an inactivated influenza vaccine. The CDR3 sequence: CASKFRGTDTQYF. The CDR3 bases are TGTGCCAGCAAGTTCCGGGGCACAGATACGCAGTATTTT.